Included here is one TCR beta chain sequence, with context. These data belong to a study of cytomegalovirus exposure and HLA in healthy donors. The PCR contained 60 Vbeta and 13 Jbeta primers. Profiled with immunoSEQ multiplex PCR; TCRdb holds only in-frame clones, not every one. Seen here are about 93,000 clones, less than 80% observed once, and the top ten hold about 6%. Germline V gene sequence: CDR1 SNHLY, CDR2 FYNNEI. The CDR3 is 13 amino acids. V was pared by 8 bases and J by 6 bases, with 5 bases of the junction left unmatched. The TCR comes from a boy under 18 in good health and CMV-seropositive. What was sequenced was PBMCs. The V gene is TRBV2, the J gene TRBJ2-7; TRBD2 matches at 12 bases. The CDR3 loop is CASRLAGESEQYF. Here the CDR3 DNA reads TGTGCCAGCCGACTAGCGGGAGAGTCCGAGCAGTACTTC.